This T cell receptor beta chain is drawn from a study of T cell responses to AZD1222 COVID-19 vaccine. V gave up 6 bases and J gave up 1 base; unmatched junction bases: 8. This CDR3 spans 16 amino acids. The V gene's germline CDR1 is PRHDT and CDR2 FYEKMQ (reference sequence). TCRdb keeps only in-frame clones here, not all; method: immunoSEQ multiplex PCR. The table includes about 130,000 clones, just over 85% detected once. The source was peripheral blood, collected on day 0 of AZD1222 vaccination. The J gene is TRBJ2-2, the V gene TRBV13; the match to TRBD1 covers 7 bases. The sequence was collected from an adult in good health. CDR3 region: CASRPSTGLNTGELFF. The CDR3, as DNA: TGTGCCAGCAGACCCTCGACAGGGCTGAACACCGGGGAGCTGTTTTTT.